These 18 T cell receptor beta chains came from one sample sequenced in a study of identical twins. Using its own MiXCR run on the 5' RACE reads, TCRdb lists one record per CDR3 protein. This sample has nearly 650,000 distinct CDR3 sequences; 7.1% occur once, and the top ten carry roughly 1.6%. The sample was also linked to a second study, of yellow fever vaccine responses in identical twins.

Sample: PBMCs. The receptors here all came from a woman aged 18-30 years in good health.

This clonotype was seen more than once but under ten times. This chain joins TRBV11-2 and TRBJ2-7; 8 bases are shared with TRBD2. CDR3 length equals 14 residues. J was trimmed by 3 bases and V by 4 bases; bases with no gene match: 5. Per germline, CDR1 SGHAT and CDR2 FQNNGV. The CDR3 DNA follows: TGTGCCAGCAGCTACGGGGGGGCCAGCTACGAGCAGTACGTC. Protein: CASSYGGASYEQYV.

This clonotype turned up a few times. The J gene is TRBJ1-5, the V gene TRBV9; the D is unclear. Trimming cost V 2 bases and J 1 base, with 10 bases left between them. The CDR3 consists of 15 residues. Germline-derived CDR1 and CDR2 are SGDLS and YYNGEE. The CDR3 loop reads CASSVGGESNQPQHF. The DNA of the CDR3 is TGTGCCAGCAGCGTGGGTGGGGAAAGCAATCAGCCCCAGCATTTT.

This clonotype was detected ten times or more. The CDR3 is CASGWGSGVRYGGYNEQFF. Here the CDR3 DNA reads TGTGCCAGTGGGTGGGGGTCAGGGGTTAGGTACGGTGGGTACAATGAGCAGTTCTTC. This chain joins TRBV6-4 and TRBJ2-1, with D possibly matching TRBD1 (6 bases). CDR3 length equals 19 residues. CDR1 is MRHNA, CDR2 SNTAGT, per germline. V dropped 9 bases and J dropped 4 bases, with 31 bases sitting between them.

This clonotype was seen a few times. In nucleotides, the CDR3 is TGCAGCATACCGGTGGGACCCAATGAGCAGTTCTTC. Residues: CSIPVGPNEQFF. This rearrangement joins TRBV29-1 to TRBJ2-1; tentatively, D is TRBD1 or TRBD2 (5 bases each). Trimming left V 8 bases short and J 6 bases short, with 14 bases between. CDR1 is SQVTM, CDR2 ANQGSEA, per germline. This CDR3 is 12 amino acids long.

The genes are TRBV9 and TRBJ1-1; TRBD1 matches 7 bases. The germline V gene encodes CDR1 SGDLS and CDR2 YYNGEE. The CDR3 covers 15 residues. The junction had 6 bases not matched to a gene; V was cut back by 2 bases and J by 2 bases. The CDR3 DNA is TGTGCCAGCAGCGTCGACAGGGTAGGAAACACTGAAGCTTTCTTT. Translating it yields CASSVDRVGNTEAFF.

The chain joins TRBV12-3 or TRBV12-4 to TRBJ1-2; possibly TRBD1 for D (5 bases). Trimming stripped 6 bases from V and 3 bases from J, with 11 bases between. This CDR3 has 13 amino acids. The CDR3 region has the DNA TGTGCCAGCAGCTACAGGAGGGACTATGGCTACACCTTC. As protein: CASSYRRDYGYTF.

J is TRBJ2-7 and V is TRBV15; possible D gene TRBD2, 6 bases. V lost 1 base and J lost 5, with 12 bases in between. CDR3 length: 14 residues. Per germline, CDR1 LNHNV and CDR2 YYDKDF (reference sequence). CDR3 region: CATSRARDSDEQYF. As DNA, the CDR3 is TGTGCCACCAGCAGAGCGCGGGATTCAGACGAGCAGTACTTC.

This clonotype was detected many times. V gene TRBV12-3 or TRBV12-4 combines with J gene TRBJ2-1; 9 nucleotides agree with TRBD2. The CDR3 totals 16 residues. Trimming cost V 6 bases and J 8 bases; bases outside gene matches: 14. CDR3 in DNA: TGTGCCAGCAGCCCCCTTAGCGGGAGATTGGGCGATGAGCAGTTCTTC. It codes for CASSPLSGRLGDEQFF.

This clonotype was seen at least ten times. This rearrangement joins TRBV6-2 or TRBV6-3 to TRBJ2-1, with 9 positions matching TRBD2. CDR1 and CDR2 (germline): MNHEY, SVGEGT. CDR3 length: 18 amino acids. The ends lost 2 bases at V and 8 bases at J; junction bases unmatched: 16. The CDR3 DNA is TGTGCCAGCAGTTACCTTTCTTTGGGACTAGCCCTGGGTGATGAGCAGTTCTTC. Translating gives CASSYLSLGLALGDEQFF.

There are many counts of this clonotype. This chain connects TRBV5-1 to TRBJ2-1, with TRBD2 matching 7 bases. The V segment lost 3 bases and the J segment 10 bases; nucleotides outside the gene matches: 7. The germline V gene has CDR1 SGHRS and CDR2 YFSETQ. The CDR3 runs 13 residues. CDR3 DNA: TGCGCCAGCAGCTGGGAACTAGCGAAAGAGCAGTTCTTC. As protein: CASSWELAKEQFF.

The V call is TRBV7-9, the J call TRBJ1-1; 9 bases line up with TRBD1. The length of the CDR3 is 15 residues. After removal of 1 base from V and 7 bases from J, the junction contained 7 bases not matched to a gene. Germline V CDR1 and CDR2: SEHNR, FQNEAQ (reference sequence). CDR3 protein: CASSLGGTGISEAFF. The CDR3 nucleotides are TGTGCCAGCAGCTTAGGCGGGACAGGGATAAGTGAAGCTTTCTTT.

This clonotype was detected a few times. This chain joins TRBV6-1 and TRBJ2-3, with 10 bases fitting TRBD2. The CDR3 runs to 16 residues. After removal of 6 bases from V and 2 bases from J, the junction contained 8 bases not matched to a gene. Looked up from germline, CDR1 is MNHNS and CDR2 is SASEGT. Here the CDR3 reads CASSRPGLADTDTQYF. The CDR3 DNA sequence: TGTGCCAGCAGCCGACCAGGACTAGCGGACACAGATACGCAGTATTTT.

There are many counts of this clonotype. The V call is TRBV27, the J call TRBJ2-7; TRBD1 aligns across 9 bases. Germline-derived CDR1 and CDR2 are MNHEY and SMNVEV (reference sequence). Trimming removed 1 base from V and 5 bases from J; junction bases left unmatched: 9. The CDR3 totals 16 residues. The CDR3 region is CASSLFAGTGRDEQYF. CDR3 DNA sequence: TGTGCCAGCAGTTTATTTGCTGGGACAGGGAGGGACGAGCAGTACTTC.

V usage is TRBV6-1 and J usage is TRBJ2-4, with TRBD1 matching over 9 bases. CDR3 size: 18 residues. V trimming: 5 bases; J trimming: 0 bases; junction bases outside the gene matches: 11. From germline, CDR1 is MNHNS and CDR2 SASEGT. The CDR3 sequence is CASSTDRGASLAKNIQYF. DNA for the CDR3: TGTGCCAGCAGTACGGACAGGGGCGCGTCGCTAGCCAAAAACATTCAGTACTTC.

This clonotype occurred a few times. The chain recombines TRBV29-1 with TRBJ1-2; D gene uncertain. The CDR3 loop spans 14 amino acids. Per germline, CDR1 SQVTM and CDR2 ANQGSEA. Between the trimmed V and J ends, which lost 1 base and 2 bases, there was a span of 11 bases. CDR3 protein: CSVEGRGKNYGYTF. CDR3 nucleotide sequence: TGCAGCGTTGAAGGAAGAGGAAAAAACTATGGCTACACCTTC. The full variable domain, completed using reference TRBV29-1 and TRBJ1-2, is SAVISQKPSRDICQRGTSLTIQCQVDSQVTMMFWYRQQPGQSLTLIATANQGSEATYESGFVIDKFPISRPNLTFSTLTVSNMSPEDSSIYLCSVEGRGKNYGYTFGSGTRLTVV.

This clonotype has just a few counts. The chain uses TRBV28 and TRBJ2-1; 7 positions agree with TRBD2. The CDR3 has 15 residues. With 5 bases clipped from V and 4 bases from J, the junction kept 8 bases outside the gene matches. Per the germline V gene, CDR1 is MDHEN and CDR2 is SYDVKM. The CDR3 is CASSTREAGYNEQFF. The CDR3 region has the DNA TGTGCCAGCAGTACACGGGAGGCAGGTTACAATGAGCAGTTCTTC.

The chain recombines TRBV5-1 with TRBJ2-7; D uncertain. This CDR3 spans 13 amino acids. The germline CDR1 and CDR2 sequences are SGHRS and YFSETQ. V was cut by 6 bases and J by 1 base, with 11 bases left in between. The CDR3 sequence: CASTPGPSYEQYF. In DNA, the CDR3 is TGCGCCAGCACTCCTGGCCCGTCCTACGAGCAGTACTTC.

This clonotype has ten or more counts. The chain carries TRBV10-1 and TRBJ2-3; TRBD2 aligns across 9 bases. This CDR3 region has 16 residues. The V gene end was trimmed by 0 bases and the J gene end by 4 bases; junction bases not matched to a gene: 5. Germline CDR1 is WNHNN and CDR2 is SYGVQD (reference sequence). The CDR3 region is CASSESVAGVSDTQYF. CDR3 nucleotide sequence: TGCGCCAGCAGTGAGTCGGTAGCGGGAGTGTCAGATACGCAGTATTTT.